Each of the 4 T cell receptor beta chains below was sequenced from the same sample in a study of patients and donors after allogeneic stem cell transplantation. TCRdb processed the RT-PCR reads anew with MiXCR; each CDR3 protein has one entry. The sample shows under 170,000 distinct CDR3 sequences, about 40% of them seen only once. Sequenced: blood, either unsorted or a sorted T cell fraction (not recorded which). Receptors originate from a human donor who was either an allogeneic HSCT recipient or a stem cell or donor lymphocyte infusion donor (not recorded which). It is not recorded whose cells these are; they may come from a transplant donor.

The rearrangement uses TRBV6-5 and TRBJ2-1, with 9 bases aligning to TRBD2. The germline V gene encodes CDR1 MNHEY and CDR2 SVGAGI. Unmatched junction bases numbered 11, after V lost 0 bases and J lost 5 bases. The CDR3 covers 18 residues. CDR3 in amino acids: CASSYSGTSWYEDNEQFF. The CDR3 region has the DNA TGTGCCAGCAGTTACTCGGGGACTAGCTGGTACGAAGACAATGAGCAGTTCTTC.

This rearrangement joins TRBV27 to TRBJ1-4, with 7 positions matching TRBD1. CDR1 and CDR2 (germline): MNHEY, SMNVEV (reference sequence). V shed 5 bases, J shed 4 bases, and the junction held 10 bases outside the gene matches. The CDR3 is 16 residues long. The CDR3 DNA is TGTGCCAGCAGTATTACAGGGGCGGGGGGTAATGAAAAACTGTTTTTT. Translated: CASSITGAGGNEKLFF. Full variable domain (rest looked up from reference TRBV27 and TRBJ1-4): EAQVTQNPRYLITVTGKKLTVTCSQNMNHEYMSWYRQDPGLGLRQIYYSMNVEVTDKGDVPEGYKVSRKEKRNFPLILESPSPNQTSLYFCASSITGAGGNEKLFFGSGTQLSVL.

This clonotype was seen more than once but under ten times. The genes are TRBV28 and TRBJ1-3; D gene uncertain. The CDR3 has 18 amino acids. V shed 3 bases and J shed 0 bases, with 18 bases lying between them. Germline values: CDR1 MDHEN, CDR2 SYDVKM. As DNA, the CDR3 is TGTGCCAGCAGTTTTTACCGTCCCGGGGAGGTCTCTGGAAACACCATATATTTT. The encoded protein is CASSFYRPGEVSGNTIYF.

The rearrangement joins TRBV11-2 to TRBJ1-2; 10 bases fit TRBD1. Unmatched junction bases numbered 8, after V lost 3 bases and J lost 7 bases. This CDR3 comprises 15 residues. Germline V gene lookup returns CDR1 SGHAT and CDR2 FQNNGV. As DNA, the CDR3 is TGTGCCAGCAGCTTGCCCCCGACAGGGGGCAGTGGCTACACCTTC. Amino acid sequence: CASSLPPTGGSGYTF.